This section outlines one T cell receptor (beta chain) sequence together with its context. This clonotype was counted at least ten times. The antigen it recognizes is unknown. Base qualities are missing; no much larger clone stands one base away. The data belong to a study of Graves' ophthalmopathy and Graves' hyperthyroidism (dated by TCRdb to about 2018). About the full investigation: Peripheral blood was collected before any treatment was given, at the time of initial diagnosis. Following sampling, methimazole starting at 30 mg daily was administered to hyperthyroidism patients, and high-dose intravenous methylprednisolone was administered to ophthalmopathy patients. In several hyperthyroidism patients, the T-cell repertoires found in thyroid tissue were compared with those found in blood. An independent validation cohort was composed of 18 hyperthyroidism patients and around 15 patients who later progressed from hyperthyroidism to ophthalmopathy. In total, 135 blood samples were TCR-sequenced: some 43 ophthalmopathy, some 75 hyperthyroidism and some 17 hyperthyroidism-to-ophthalmopathy patients. To explore V-J signatures that distinguish ophthalmopathy from hyperthyroidism, a discovery set of roughly 98 patients was enrolled, made up of roughly 41 with ophthalmopathy and some 60 with stable hyperthyroidism. To tell Graves' ophthalmopathy apart from Graves' hyperthyroidism, and to predict which patients would progress to ophthalmopathy, the study relied on TCR beta repertoire signatures.

For repertoire sequencing, TCR beta CDR3 regions were amplified from RNA transcripts. HTBI primers and the Qiagen OneStep RT-PCR kit were used in a first-round RT-PCR, which was followed by a second-round multiplex PCR, size selection and purification. Sequencing of the libraries was carried out on an Illumina HiSeq2000 in paired-end mode with 100 bp reads. On the authors' methods: SOAPnuke was used to process the reads, throwing out any read that had adapters, had uncalled bases, had a mean Phred below 15, or lacked an exact constant-primer or identifier match. COPE v1.2.5 was used to merge the high-quality paired reads. Unique nucleotide sequences were defined as clonotypes and aligned to IMGT TRB V, D and J references using MiTCR v1.1. The analysis was limited to V-J combinations with a frequency above 0.0001, which together covered 98% to 99.2% of repertoires. For each V-J combination, a TCR clonal expansion and chaos score was defined as the ratio of F50 clonal expansion to chaos observed in the TCRdist matrix. Welch's t-statistics and random forest were used to reduce features to about a dozen V-J combinations, which were fed into a naive Bayes classifier. Thyroid-blood repertoire similarity was quantified with the Morisita-Horn index. In TCRdb, the public reads were trimmed at Q25 with fastp and aligned with MiXCR, with productive beta chains retained. Identical CDR3 protein sequences are pooled into one entry, listed with their most common genes and DNA. TCRdb, not the original authors, processed these V and J calls. The sample yields under 350,000 distinct CDR3 sequences; 15% to 20% were counted once. The ten biggest clones cover over 9% of the sample.

On the study overall, not on this receptor specifically: Sample size was not predetermined statistically, and investigators were not blinded to group allocation. Most of the expanded thyroid clonotypes with a frequency above 0.001 were also detected in blood, and it was suggested that the thyroid immune response may be reflected by blood repertoires. In validation, the model predicted ophthalmopathy progression with about 70% sensitivity and roughly 78% specificity; about a dozen predicted patients were CT-confirmed with GO in a median of roughly 6.8 months. In cross-validation, the 13-signature model distinguished ophthalmopathy from stable hyperthyroidism with about 90% sensitivity and about 81% specificity, while in the test set the corresponding values were about 79% and 69%.

From cysteine to phenylalanine, the CDR3 is 13 amino acids long. The DNA shown is the 39-base CDR3, in frame from base 1. V loses 0 bases of germline sequence and J loses 7 bases, and the interval between the two ends is 11 bases. CDR1 and CDR2, per the germline V gene, are SGDLS and YYNGEE. Ophthalmopathy patients had moderately to severely active disease, Clinical Activity Score of at least 3, NOSPECS grade of at least 4, and disease duration under 3 months. Patients were excluded if they had other autoimmune diseases, uncontrolled infections, pregnancy or lactation. Diagnosis was based on clinical symptoms, serum thyroxine, TRAb, thyroid ultrasound and orbital computed tomography. Ficoll-Paque density gradient centrifugation was used to isolate PBMCs from 10 ml of fresh peripheral blood. Trizol reagent was used to extract the total RNA, and its quality was then checked on an Agilent 2100 Bioanalyzer.

The receptor was derived from an adult man with Graves' ophthalmopathy. The receptor chain draws on TRBV9 and TRBJ2-7; 5 matching bases give a weak D call of TRBD2. The sample consisted of peripheral blood. The sequence in DNA is TGTGCCAGCAGCGTAGCCCGGGGAAGTGAGCAGTACTTC. This is translated as CASSVARGSEQYF.